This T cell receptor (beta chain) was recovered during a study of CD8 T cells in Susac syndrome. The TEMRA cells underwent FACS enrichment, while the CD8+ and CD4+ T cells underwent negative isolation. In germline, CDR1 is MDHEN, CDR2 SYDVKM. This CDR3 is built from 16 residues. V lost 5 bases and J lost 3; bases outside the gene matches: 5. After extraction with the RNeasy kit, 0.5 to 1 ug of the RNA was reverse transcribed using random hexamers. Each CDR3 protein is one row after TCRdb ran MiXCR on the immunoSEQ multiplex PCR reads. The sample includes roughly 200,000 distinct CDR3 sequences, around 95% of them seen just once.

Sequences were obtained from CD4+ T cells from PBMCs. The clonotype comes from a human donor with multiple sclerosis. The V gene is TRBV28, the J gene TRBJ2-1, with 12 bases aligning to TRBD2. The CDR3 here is CASSLPTSGGYNEQFF. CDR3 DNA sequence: TGTGCCAGCAGTCTTCCGACTAGCGGGGGCTACAATGAGCAGTTCTTC.